These 4 T cell receptor beta chains were all obtained from the same sample, sequenced in a study of T cells after yellow fever vaccination. TCRdb re-analysed the 5' RACE reads in MiXCR, keeping a single row per CDR3 protein. The sample has some 600,000 distinct CDR3 sequences, about a sixth seen once. The sequencing here drew on PBMCs, taken roughly 5 days after the first yellow fever vaccination. The receptors were sampled from a man younger than 35 who received the YFV17D yellow fever vaccine.

The CDR3 region is CASTWTNIETQYF. CDR3 sequence (DNA): TGTGCCAGCACGTGGACAAATATCGAGACCCAGTACTTC. The V call is TRBV7-2, the J call TRBJ2-5; D might be TRBD1 (5 bases). The germline V gene encodes CDR1 SGHTA and CDR2 FQGNSA. V shed 7 bases and J shed 5 bases, with 14 bases lying between them. The CDR3 runs to 13 residues.

This rearrangement joins TRBV11-1 to TRBJ2-3; 12 bases agree with TRBD2. From germline, CDR1 is SGHAT and CDR2 FQDESV (reference sequence). Trimming took 0 bases from V and 2 from J; bases not matched to a gene: 6. The CDR3 spans 18 residues. The CDR3: CASSLARLAGDPTDTQYF. The CDR3 DNA reads as TGTGCCAGCAGCTTAGCAAGACTAGCGGGAGACCCCACAGATACGCAGTATTTT.

The sample holds a few counts of this clonotype. The chain recombines TRBV19 with TRBJ2-7; tentative D call: TRBD2 (5 bases). Trimming left V 0 bases short and J 2 bases short, with 8 bases between. This CDR3 region has 14 residues. CDR1 and CDR2 (germline): LNHDA, SQIVND (reference sequence). The CDR3 loop reads CASSIDHGTYEQYV. The CDR3 nucleotides are TGTGCCAGTAGTATAGATCACGGGACCTACGAGCAGTACGTC.

The chain joins TRBV6-4 to TRBJ2-2, with a tentative D call TRBD1 (5 bases). Germline assignment: CDR1 MRHNA and CDR2 SNTAGT. The CDR3 contains 17 residues. Deletions cut 2 bases from V and 0 bases from J, with 13 bases between. This chain's CDR3 is CASSDGFSGTNTGELFF. CDR3 bases: TGTGCCAGCAGTGACGGGTTCTCAGGGACGAACACCGGGGAGCTGTTTTTT.